This is a list of T cell receptor beta chains from one sample in a study of memory B cells and T cells in multiple sclerosis. The data were produced by immunoSEQ multiplex PCR, yet TCRdb's version contains in-frame clones alone and is incomplete. The table records around 50,000 clones, roughly 80% of them present only once. Antigen specificity for these receptors is unknown. Sequencing used PBMCs from blood kept in culture. These receptors came from a human donor with multiple sclerosis. CDR3s include the opening cysteine and the closing phenylalanine or tryptophan. A D gene is named only where the DNA matches it firmly. Expanded clones get a size class; other rows say once, few or many, or leave the size out.

v_call	j_call	d_call	clone_size	cdr3_nt	cdr3_aa
TRBV6-5	TRBJ2-7	TRBD2	NA	TGTGCCAGCAGTCTGAGCGGGGGCCTCTACGAGCAGTACTTC	CASSLSGGLYEQYF
TRBV5-5	TRBJ1-6	TRBD1	NA	TGTGCCAGCAGCGACCTGAGATCAGGGGGCAATTCACCCCTCCACTTT	CASSDLRSGGNSPLHF
TRBV18	TRBJ1-6	NA	few	TGTGCCAGCTCACCACCTAGCGTTGCAGGGACTCCCCTCCACTTT	CASSPPSVAGTPLHF
TRBV5-1	TRBJ2-7	TRBD1	NA	TGCGCCAGCAGCCCGGGACAGGGTGTACCCGAGCAGTACTTC	CASSPGQGVPEQYF
TRBV7-8	TRBJ2-7	NA	NA	TGTGCCAGCAGCACGGGCCCCTACGAGCAGTACTTC	CASSTGPYEQYF
TRBV7-6	TRBJ2-7	NA	NA	TGTGCCAGCAGCCCGCCCCAAAGTAGGGTCTACGAGCAGTACTTC	CASSPPQSRVYEQYF
TRBV9	TRBJ1-2	TRBD1	once	TGTGCCAGCAGCGTAGTGGCGGGGCAGGGGGCAAGTTTTGCTGGCTACACCTTC	CASSVVAGQGASFAGYTF
TRBV7-2	TRBJ1-3	NA	NA	TGTGCCAGCAGCTTAGGGGCTGGAAACACCATATATTTT	CASSLGAGNTIYF
TRBV11-2	TRBJ1-4	TRBD1	NA	TGTGCCAGCAGCCCCTATGCCGGGACAGGAGGGGAAAAACTGTTTTTT	CASSPYAGTGGEKLFF
TRBV6-6	TRBJ2-3	TRBD1	NA	TGTGCCAGCAGTTTGGGACAGGGAACAGATACGCAGTATTTT	CASSLGQGTDTQYF
TRBV2	TRBJ2-7	NA	NA	TGTGCCAGCAGCACCCCTGGGCTTTACGAGCAGTACTTC	CASSTPGLYEQYF
TRBV11-2	TRBJ2-7	NA	NA	TGTGCCAGCAGCTTAGGTCGTGGTCCCTACGAGCAGTACTTC	CASSLGRGPYEQYF
TRBV15	TRBJ2-7	NA	NA	TGTGCCACCAGCTCCAGGACCAGTTCAGACGAGCAGTACTTC	CATSSRTSSDEQYF
TRBV9	TRBJ1-2	NA	NA	TGTGCCAGCAGCCTGCCCGGGACCCCCGGGCATGGCTACACCTTC	CASSLPGTPGHGYTF
TRBV9	TRBJ2-7	NA	NA	TGTGCCAGCAGCGTAGACAGGGACGGCGAGCAGTACTTC	CASSVDRDGEQYF
TRBV19	TRBJ1-1	NA	NA	TGTGCCAGTAGTATGAGTGGGGTCAAGAACACTGAAGCTTTCTTT	CASSMSGVKNTEAFF
TRBV7-2	TRBJ1-4	NA	NA	TGTGCCAGCAGCCTTGCGGCGGGGTCTAATGAAAAACTGTTTTTT	CASSLAAGSNEKLFF